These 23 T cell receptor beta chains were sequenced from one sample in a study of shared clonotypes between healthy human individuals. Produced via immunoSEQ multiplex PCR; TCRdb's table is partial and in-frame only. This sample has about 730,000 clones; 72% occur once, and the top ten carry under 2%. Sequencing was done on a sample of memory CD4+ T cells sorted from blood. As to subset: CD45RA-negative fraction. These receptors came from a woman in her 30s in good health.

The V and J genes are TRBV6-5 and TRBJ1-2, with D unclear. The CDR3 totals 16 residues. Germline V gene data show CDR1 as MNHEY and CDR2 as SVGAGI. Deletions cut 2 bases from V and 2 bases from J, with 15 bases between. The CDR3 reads CASSYLFGVRNYGYTF. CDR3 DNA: TGTGCCAGCAGTTACCTATTTGGGGTCCGAAACTATGGCTACACCTTC.

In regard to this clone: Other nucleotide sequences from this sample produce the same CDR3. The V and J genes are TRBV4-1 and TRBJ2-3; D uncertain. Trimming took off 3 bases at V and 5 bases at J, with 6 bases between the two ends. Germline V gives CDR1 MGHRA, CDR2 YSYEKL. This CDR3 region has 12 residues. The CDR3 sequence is CASSHPLDTQYF. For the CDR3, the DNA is TGCGCCAGCAGCCACCCCCTAGATACGCAGTATTTT.

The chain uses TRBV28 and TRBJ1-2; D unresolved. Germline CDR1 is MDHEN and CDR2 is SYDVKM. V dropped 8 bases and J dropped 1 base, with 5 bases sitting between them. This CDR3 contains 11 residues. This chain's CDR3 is CASWGNYGYTF. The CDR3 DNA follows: TGTGCCAGCTGGGGTAACTATGGCTACACCTTC.

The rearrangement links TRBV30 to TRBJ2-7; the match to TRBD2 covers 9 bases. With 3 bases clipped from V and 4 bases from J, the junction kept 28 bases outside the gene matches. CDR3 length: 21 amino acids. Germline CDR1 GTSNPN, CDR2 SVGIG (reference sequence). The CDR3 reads CAWRRARRDAPGLAFVYEQYF. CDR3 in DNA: TGTGCCTGGAGGAGGGCACGCAGGGATGCCCCGGGACTAGCTTTTGTATACGAGCAGTACTTC.

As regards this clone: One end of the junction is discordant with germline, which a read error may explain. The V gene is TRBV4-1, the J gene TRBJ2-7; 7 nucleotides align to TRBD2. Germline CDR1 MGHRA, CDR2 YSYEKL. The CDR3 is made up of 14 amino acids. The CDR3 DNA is TGCGCCAGCAGCCGAAGACTAGCCTCCGACGAGCAGTACTTC. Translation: CASSRRLASDEQYF.

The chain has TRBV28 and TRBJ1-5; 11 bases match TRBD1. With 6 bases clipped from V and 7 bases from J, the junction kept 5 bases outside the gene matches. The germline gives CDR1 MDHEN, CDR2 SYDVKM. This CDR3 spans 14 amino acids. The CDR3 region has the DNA TGTGCCAGCAGCCCGGGACAGGGGGTGCAGCCCCAGCATTTT. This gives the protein CASSPGQGVQPQHF.

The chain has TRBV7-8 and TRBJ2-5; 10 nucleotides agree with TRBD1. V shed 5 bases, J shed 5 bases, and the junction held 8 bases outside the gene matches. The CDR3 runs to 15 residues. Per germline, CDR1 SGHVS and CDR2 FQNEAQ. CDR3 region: CASSLGQGVGETQYF. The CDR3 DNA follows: TGTGCCAGCAGCCTCGGACAGGGGGTAGGGGAGACCCAGTACTTC.

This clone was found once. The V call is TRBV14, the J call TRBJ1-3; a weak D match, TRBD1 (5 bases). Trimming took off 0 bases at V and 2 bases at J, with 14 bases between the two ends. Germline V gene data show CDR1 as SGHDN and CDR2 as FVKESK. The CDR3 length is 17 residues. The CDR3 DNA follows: TGTGCCAGCAGCCAAGATCGGGGGGAGAGCACTGGAAACACCATATATTTT. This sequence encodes CASSQDRGESTGNTIYF. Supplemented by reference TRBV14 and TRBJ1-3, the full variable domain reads EAGVTQFPSHSVIEKGQTVTLRCDPISGHDNLYWYRRVMGKEIKFLLHFVKESKQDESGMPNNRFLAERTGGTYSTLKVQPAELEDSGVYFCASSQDRGESTGNTIYFGEGSWLTVV.

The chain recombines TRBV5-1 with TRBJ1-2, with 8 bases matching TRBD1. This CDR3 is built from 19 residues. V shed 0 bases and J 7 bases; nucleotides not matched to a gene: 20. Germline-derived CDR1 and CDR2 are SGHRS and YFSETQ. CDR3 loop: CASSLGSVTGGSSGIGYTF. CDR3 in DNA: TGCGCCAGCAGCTTGGGGTCGGTTACAGGGGGATCCTCCGGTATTGGCTACACCTTC.

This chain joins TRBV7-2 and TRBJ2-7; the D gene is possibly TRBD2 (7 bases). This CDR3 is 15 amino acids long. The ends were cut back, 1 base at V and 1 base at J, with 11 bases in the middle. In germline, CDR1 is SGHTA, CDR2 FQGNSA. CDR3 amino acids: CASSLDAGASYEQYF. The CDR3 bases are TGTGCCAGCAGCTTAGACGCGGGGGCTTCCTACGAGCAGTACTTC.

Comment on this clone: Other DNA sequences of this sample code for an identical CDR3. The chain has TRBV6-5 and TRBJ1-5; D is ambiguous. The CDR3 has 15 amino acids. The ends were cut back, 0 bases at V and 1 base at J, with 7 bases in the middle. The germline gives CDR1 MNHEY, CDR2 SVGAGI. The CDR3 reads CASSYSVRSNQPQHF. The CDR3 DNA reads TGTGCCAGCAGTTACTCGGTCCGGAGCAATCAGCCCCAGCATTTT.

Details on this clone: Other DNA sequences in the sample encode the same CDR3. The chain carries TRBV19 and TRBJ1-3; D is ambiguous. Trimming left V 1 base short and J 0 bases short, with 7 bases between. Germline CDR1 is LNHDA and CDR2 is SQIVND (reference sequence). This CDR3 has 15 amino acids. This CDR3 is CASSIAGSSGNTIYF. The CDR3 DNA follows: TGTGCCAGTAGTATAGCGGGAAGCTCTGGAAACACCATATATTTT.

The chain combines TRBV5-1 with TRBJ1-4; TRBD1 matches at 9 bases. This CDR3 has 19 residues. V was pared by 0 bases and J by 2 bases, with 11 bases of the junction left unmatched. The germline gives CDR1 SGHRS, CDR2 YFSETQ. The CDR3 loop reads CASSLARDRAGSTNEKLFF. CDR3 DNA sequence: TGCGCCAGCAGCTTGGCCCGGGACAGGGCAGGATCCACTAATGAAAAACTGTTTTTT.

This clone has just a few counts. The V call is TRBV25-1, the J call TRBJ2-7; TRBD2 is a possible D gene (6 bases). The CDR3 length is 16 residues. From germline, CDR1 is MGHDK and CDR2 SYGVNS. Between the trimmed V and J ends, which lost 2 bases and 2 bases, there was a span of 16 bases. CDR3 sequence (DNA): TGTGCCAGCAGTGAAGGGGGGTCTTCCACCCCCTACGAGCAGTACTTC. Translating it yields CASSEGGSSTPYEQYF.

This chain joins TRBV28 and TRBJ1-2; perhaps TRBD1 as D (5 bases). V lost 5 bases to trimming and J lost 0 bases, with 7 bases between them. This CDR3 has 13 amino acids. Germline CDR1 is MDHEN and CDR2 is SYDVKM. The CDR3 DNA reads TGTGCCAGCAGTCCGACAGCTAACTATGGCTACACCTTC. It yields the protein CASSPTANYGYTF.

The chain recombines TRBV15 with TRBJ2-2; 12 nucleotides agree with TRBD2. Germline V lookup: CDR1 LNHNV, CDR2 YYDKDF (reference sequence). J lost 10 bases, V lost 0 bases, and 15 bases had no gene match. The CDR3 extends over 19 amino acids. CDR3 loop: CATSRDRLAGVGLREELFF. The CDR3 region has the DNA TGTGCCACCAGCAGAGACCGACTAGCGGGAGTAGGTCTTCGTGAGGAGCTGTTTTTT.

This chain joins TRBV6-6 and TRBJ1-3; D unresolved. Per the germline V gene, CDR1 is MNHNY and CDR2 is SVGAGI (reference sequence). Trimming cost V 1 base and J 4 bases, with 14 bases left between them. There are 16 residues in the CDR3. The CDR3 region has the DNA TGTGCCAGCAGTTACTACGACCGTGGCACAGGAAACACCATATATTTT. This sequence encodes CASSYYDRGTGNTIYF.

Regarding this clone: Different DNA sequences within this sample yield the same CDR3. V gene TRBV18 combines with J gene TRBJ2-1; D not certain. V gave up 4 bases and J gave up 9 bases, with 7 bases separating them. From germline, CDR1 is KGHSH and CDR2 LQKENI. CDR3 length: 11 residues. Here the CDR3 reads CASSQGAEQFF. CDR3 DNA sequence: TGTGCCAGCTCACAGGGCGCTGAGCAGTTCTTC. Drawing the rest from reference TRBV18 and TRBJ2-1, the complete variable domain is NAGVMQNPRHLVRRRGQEARLRCSPMKGHSHVYWYRQLPEEGLKFMVYLQKENIIDESGMPKERFSAEFPKEGPSILRIQQVVRGDSAAYFCASSQGAEQFFGPGTRLTVL.

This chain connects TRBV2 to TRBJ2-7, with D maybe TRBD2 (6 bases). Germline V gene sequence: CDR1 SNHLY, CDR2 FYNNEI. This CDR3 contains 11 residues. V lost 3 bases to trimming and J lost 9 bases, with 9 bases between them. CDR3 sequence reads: CASSEAGGQYF. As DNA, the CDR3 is TGTGCCAGCAGTGAGGCCGGGGGGCAGTACTTC. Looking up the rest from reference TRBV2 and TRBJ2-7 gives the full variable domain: EPEVTQTPSHQVTQMGQEVILRCVPISNHLYFYWYRQILGQKVEFLVSFYNNEISEKSEIFDDQFSVERPDGSNFTLKIRSTKLEDSAMYFCASSEAGGQYFGPGTRLTVT.

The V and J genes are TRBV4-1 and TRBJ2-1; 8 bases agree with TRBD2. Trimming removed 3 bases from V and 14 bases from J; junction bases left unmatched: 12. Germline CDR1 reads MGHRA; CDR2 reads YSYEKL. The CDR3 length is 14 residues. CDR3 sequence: CASSQGGRQTRKFF. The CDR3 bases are TGCGCCAGCAGCCAGGGCGGGAGGCAGACTAGGAAGTTCTTC.

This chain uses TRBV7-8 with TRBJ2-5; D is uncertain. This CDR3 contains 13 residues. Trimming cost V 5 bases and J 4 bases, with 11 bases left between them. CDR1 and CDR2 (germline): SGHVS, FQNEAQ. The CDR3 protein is CASSVQVRETQYF. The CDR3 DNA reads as TGTGCCAGCAGCGTCCAGGTTCGAGAGACCCAGTACTTC. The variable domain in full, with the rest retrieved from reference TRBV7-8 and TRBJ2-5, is GAGVSQSPRYKVAKRGQDVALRCDPISGHVSLFWYQQALGQGPEFLTYFQNEAQLDKSGLPSDRFFAERPEGSVSTLKIQRTQQEDSAVYLCASSVQVRETQYFGPGTRLLVL.

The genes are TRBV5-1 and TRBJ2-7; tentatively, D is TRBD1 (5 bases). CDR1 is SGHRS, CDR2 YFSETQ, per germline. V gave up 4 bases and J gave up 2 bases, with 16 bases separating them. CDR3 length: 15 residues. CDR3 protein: CASSEVSGNTYEQYF. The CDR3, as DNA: TGCGCCAGCAGCGAGGTCTCAGGGAATACCTACGAGCAGTACTTC.

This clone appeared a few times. The CDR3 loop reads CASSLIGGAKTQYF. The CDR3 DNA reads as TGTGCCAGCAGCCTGATAGGGGGCGCGAAGACCCAGTACTTC. The rearrangement joins TRBV28 to TRBJ2-5; the match to TRBD1 covers 7 bases. The germline CDR1 and CDR2 sequences are MDHEN and SYDVKM. CDR3 length equals 14 residues. The V segment lost 6 bases and the J segment 6 bases; nucleotides outside the gene matches: 10.